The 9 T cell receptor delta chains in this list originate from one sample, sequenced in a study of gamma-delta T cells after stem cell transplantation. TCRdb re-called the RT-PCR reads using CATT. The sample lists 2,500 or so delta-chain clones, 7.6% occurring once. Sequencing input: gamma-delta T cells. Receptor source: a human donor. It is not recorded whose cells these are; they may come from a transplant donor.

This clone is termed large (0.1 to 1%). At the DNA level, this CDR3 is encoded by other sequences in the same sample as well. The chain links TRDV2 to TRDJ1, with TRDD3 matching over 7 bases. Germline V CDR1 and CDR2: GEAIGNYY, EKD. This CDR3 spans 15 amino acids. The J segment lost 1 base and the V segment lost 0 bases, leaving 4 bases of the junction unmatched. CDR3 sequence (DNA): TGTGCCTGTGACACCGTTGGGGGAATCACCGATAAACTCATCTTT. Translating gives CACDTVGGITDKLIF.

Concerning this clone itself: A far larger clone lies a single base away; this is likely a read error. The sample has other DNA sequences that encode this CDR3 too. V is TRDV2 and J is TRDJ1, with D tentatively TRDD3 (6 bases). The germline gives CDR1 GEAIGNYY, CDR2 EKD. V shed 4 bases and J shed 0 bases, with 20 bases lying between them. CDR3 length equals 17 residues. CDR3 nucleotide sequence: TGTGCCTGTGATCCACTGGGCCCGCCAAAACACACCGATAAACTCATCTTT. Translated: CACDPLGPPKHTDKLIF.

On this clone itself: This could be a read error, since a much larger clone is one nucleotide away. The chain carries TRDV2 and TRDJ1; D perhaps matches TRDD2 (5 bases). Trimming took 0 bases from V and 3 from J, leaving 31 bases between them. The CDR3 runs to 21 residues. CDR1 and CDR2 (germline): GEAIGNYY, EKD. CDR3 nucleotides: TGTGCCTGTGACACCGTGGGTACCCTACCTGAGGGGCCCGAAGGTCCCGATAAACTCATCTTT. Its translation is CACDTVGTLPEGPEGPDKLIF.

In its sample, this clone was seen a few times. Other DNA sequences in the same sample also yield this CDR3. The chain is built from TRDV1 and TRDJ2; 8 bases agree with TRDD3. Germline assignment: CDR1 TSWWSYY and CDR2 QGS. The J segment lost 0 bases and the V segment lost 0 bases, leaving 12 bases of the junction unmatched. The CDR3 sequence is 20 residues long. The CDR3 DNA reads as TGTGCTCTTGGGGAACTTCCACCGGACTGGGGGCCTTCTTTGACAGCACAACTCTTCTTT. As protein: CALGELPPDWGPSLTAQLFF.

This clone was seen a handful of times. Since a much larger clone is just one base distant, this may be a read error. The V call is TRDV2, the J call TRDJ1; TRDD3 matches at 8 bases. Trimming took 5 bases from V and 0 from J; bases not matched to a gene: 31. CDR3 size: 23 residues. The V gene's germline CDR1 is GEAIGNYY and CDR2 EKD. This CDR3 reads CACVALPRIGLGDDDLYTDKLIF. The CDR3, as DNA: TGTGCCTGTGTCGCCCTTCCGCGCATTGGGCTGGGGGACGACGATCTGTACACCGATAAACTCATCTTT.

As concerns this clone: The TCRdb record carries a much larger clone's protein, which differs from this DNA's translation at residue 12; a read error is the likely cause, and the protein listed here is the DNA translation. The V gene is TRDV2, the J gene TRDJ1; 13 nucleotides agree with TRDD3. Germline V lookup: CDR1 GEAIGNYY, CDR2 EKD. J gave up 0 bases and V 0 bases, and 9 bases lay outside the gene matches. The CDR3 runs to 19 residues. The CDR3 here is CACDTVELGDTAYTDKLIF. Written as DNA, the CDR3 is TGTGCCTGTGACACCGTAGAACTGGGGGATACGGCATACACCGATAAACTCATCTTT.

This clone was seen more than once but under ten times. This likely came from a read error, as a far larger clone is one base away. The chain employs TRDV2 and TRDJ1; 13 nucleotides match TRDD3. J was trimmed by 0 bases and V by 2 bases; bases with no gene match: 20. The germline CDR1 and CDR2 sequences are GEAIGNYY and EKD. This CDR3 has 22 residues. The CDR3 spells CACDKMKLGDTEVSPYTDKLIF. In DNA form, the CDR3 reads TGTGCCTGTGACAAGATGAAACTGGGGGATACGGAAGTCTCCCCGTACACCGATAAACTCATCTTT.

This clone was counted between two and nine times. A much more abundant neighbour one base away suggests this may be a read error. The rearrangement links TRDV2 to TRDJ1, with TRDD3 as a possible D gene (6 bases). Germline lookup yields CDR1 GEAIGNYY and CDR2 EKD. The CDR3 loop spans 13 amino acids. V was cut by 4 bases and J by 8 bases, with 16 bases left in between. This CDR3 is CACDKLGAAKLIF. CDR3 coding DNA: TGTGCCTGTGATAAGTTGGGGGCCGCCAAACTCATCTTT.

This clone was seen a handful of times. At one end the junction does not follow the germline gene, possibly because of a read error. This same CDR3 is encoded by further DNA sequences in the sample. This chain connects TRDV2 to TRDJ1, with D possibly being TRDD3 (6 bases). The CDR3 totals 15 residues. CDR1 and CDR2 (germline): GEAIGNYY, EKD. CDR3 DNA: TGTGCCTGTGACTCCTTGGGGATCGGCACCGATAACCTCATCTTT. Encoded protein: CACDSLGIGTDNLIF.